This TCR beta chain was recovered during a study of regulatory T cells in long-lasting Graves disease. Study-level information: Freshly diagnosed Graves' patients had used antithyroid drugs for under 3 months.

Study-wide results and limits: New patients shared fewer than 1,000 public clonotypes, and persistent patients shared more, with about 2,700.

This CDR3 is 13 amino acids long. Looked up from germline, CDR1 is SNHLY and CDR2 is FYNNEI. Trimming took 6 bases from V and 7 from J, leaving 10 bases between them. CDR3 regions were amplified by Arm-PCR using iRepertoire HTBI primers to build TCR beta libraries. One entry per CDR3 protein results from TCRdb running MiXCR on the multiplex PCR reads. This sample carries around 500,000 distinct CDR3 sequences, 12% of them seen once, and the ten largest clones take roughly 8.9%. This clonotype has at least ten counts. What it recognizes is unknown. Time point specified: newly diagnosed GD, antithyroid drugs for less than 3 months. The authors made the TCR library using RNA they extracted from PBMCs. This same sample was also taken into another study, of T cells in Graves' hyperthyroidism and ophthalmopathy. According to that study: Uncontrolled infection, other autoimmune disease, pregnancy or lactation disqualified patients from enrolment. The HTBI primer set served for first-round RT-PCR of the TCR CDR3.

This rearrangement joins TRBV2 to TRBJ1-6, with no clear D. The TCR originated in a woman aged 25 to 39 with Graves disease. Specimen: peripheral blood mononuclear cells (PBMCs), collected at new diagnosis, from a patient treated with antithyroid drugs. CDR3 region: CASRGRANSPLHF. CDR3 DNA sequence: TGTGCCAGCAGGGGGAGGGCAAATTCACCCCTCCACTTT. The variable domain in full, completed from reference TRBV2 and TRBJ1-6, reads EPEVTQTPSHQVTQMGQEVILRCVPISNHLYFYWYRQILGQKVEFLVSFYNNEISEKSEIFDDQFSVERPDGSNFTLKIRSTKLEDSAMYFCASRGRANSPLHFGNGTRLTVT.